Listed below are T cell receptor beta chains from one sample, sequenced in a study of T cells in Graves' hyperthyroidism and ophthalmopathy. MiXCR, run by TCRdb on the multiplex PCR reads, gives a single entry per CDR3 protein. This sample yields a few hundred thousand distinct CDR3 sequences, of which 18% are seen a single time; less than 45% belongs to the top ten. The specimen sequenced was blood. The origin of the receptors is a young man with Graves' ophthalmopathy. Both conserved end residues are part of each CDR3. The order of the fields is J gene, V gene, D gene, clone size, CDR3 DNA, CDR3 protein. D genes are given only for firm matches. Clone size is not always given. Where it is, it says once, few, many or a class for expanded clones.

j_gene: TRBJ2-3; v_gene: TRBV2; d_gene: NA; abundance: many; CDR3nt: TGTGCCAGCAGTGCTGGTGTGTCAGATACGCAGTATTTT; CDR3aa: CASSAGVSDTQYF
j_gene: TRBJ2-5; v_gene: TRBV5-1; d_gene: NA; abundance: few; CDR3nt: TGCGCCAGCAGCCAGATAGGCTCCCGGGGCCAGTACTTC; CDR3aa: CASSQIGSRGQYF
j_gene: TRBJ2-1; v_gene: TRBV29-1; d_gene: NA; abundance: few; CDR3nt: TGCAGCGTTCCTGTGACCTTTAGGAATGAGCAGTTCTTC; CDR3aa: CSVPVTFRNEQFF
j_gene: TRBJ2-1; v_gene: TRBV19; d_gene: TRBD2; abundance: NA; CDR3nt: TGTGCCAGCCTCGGGGGGGCTAGGAATGAGCAGTTCTTC; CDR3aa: CASLGGARNEQFF
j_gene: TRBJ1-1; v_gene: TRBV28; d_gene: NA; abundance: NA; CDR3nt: TGTGCCAGCAGTACCCCCCGGGGGGCTGGGTACACTGAAGCTTTCTTT; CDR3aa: CASSTPRGAGYTEAFF
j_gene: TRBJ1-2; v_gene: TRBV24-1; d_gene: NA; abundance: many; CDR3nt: TGTGCCACCAGTGATGACGGGGGGCCCTTCTATGGCTACACCTTC; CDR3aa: CATSDDGGPFYGYTF
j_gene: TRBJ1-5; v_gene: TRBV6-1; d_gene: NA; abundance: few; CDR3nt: TGTGCCACCCTCGACAGGATTGAGGCTCAGCCCCAGCATTTT; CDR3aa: CATLDRIEAQPQHF
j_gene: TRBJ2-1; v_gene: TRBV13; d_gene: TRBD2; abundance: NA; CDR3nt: TGTGCCAGCAGCTCAGGCCCGGGGGGGTCCTACAATGAGCAGTTCTTC; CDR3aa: CASSSGPGGSYNEQFF
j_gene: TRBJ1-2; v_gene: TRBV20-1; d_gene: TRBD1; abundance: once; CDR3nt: TGCAGTGCTCTAGACAGGGACAACTATGGCTACACCTTC; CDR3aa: CSALDRDNYGYTF
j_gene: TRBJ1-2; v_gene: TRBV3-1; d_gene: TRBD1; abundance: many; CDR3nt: TGTGCCAGCAGCCCCCTTGACCCGACAGGGGGGGCGGATGGCTACACCTTC; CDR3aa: CASSPLDPTGGADGYTF
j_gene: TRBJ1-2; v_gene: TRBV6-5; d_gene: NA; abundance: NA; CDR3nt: TGTGCCAGCAGTTACGGGGTCACTTGGAACTATGGCTACACCTTC; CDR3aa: CASSYGVTWNYGYTF
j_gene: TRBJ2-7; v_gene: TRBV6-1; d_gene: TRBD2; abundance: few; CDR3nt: TGTGCCAGCAGTGCGGGACTAGCGGGGAACGAGCAGTACTTC; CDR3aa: CASSAGLAGNEQYF
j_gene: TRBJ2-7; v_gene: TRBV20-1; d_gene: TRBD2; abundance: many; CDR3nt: TGCAGTGCTAGAGGGGGTAGCGGGGGGTACGAGCAGTACTTC; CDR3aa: CSARGGSGGYEQYF
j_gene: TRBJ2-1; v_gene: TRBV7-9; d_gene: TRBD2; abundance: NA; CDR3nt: TGCGCCAGCAGCCAAGAGGGGACTAGTTGCAATGAGCAGTTCTTC; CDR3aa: CASSQEGTSCNEQFF
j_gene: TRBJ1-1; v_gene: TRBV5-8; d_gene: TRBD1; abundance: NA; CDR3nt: TGTGCCAGCAGCAAGGACAGGGGTTTGAACACTGAAGCTTTCTTT; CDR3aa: CASSKDRGLNTEAFF
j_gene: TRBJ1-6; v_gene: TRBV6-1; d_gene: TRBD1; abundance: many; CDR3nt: TGTGCCAGCAGCCCAACGACAGGGAGCCATAATTCACCCCTCCACTTT; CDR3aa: CASSPTTGSHNSPLHF
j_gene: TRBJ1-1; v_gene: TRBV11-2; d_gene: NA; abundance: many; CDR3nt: TGTGCCAGCAGCCGCGGACGCACTGAAGCTTTCTTT; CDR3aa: CASSRGRTEAFF
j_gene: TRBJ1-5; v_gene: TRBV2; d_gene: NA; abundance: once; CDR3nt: TGTGCCAGCAACCCAGGGGTGGGCAATCAGCCCCAGCATTTT; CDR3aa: CASNPGVGNQPQHF
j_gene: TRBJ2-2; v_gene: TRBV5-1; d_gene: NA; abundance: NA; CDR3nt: TGCGCCAGCAGCTTGCAGGCGGACACCGGGGAGCTGTTTTTT; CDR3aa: CASSLQADTGELFF
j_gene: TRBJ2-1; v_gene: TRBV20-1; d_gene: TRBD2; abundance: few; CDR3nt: TGCAGTGCCAATAGCGGGGATACCTACAATGAGCAGTTCTTC; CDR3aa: CSANSGDTYNEQFF
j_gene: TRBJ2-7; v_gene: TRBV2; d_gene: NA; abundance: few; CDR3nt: TGTGCCAGCAGTGAATCGGGCCCGATTTACGAGCAGTACTTC; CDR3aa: CASSESGPIYEQYF
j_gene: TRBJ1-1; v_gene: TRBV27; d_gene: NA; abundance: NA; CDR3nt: TGTGCCAGCAGTTCTCAGGGGTGGATGGACACTGAAGCTTTCTTT; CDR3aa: CASSSQGWMDTEAFF
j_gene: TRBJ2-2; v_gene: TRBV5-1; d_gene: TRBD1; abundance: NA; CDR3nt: TGCGTCAGCAGCTTGGCCGGGACAGGGGTCTTCACCGGGGAGCTGTTTTTT; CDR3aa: CVSSLAGTGVFTGELFF
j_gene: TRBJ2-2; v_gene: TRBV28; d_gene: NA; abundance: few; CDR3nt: TGTGCCAGCAGTTCCCGGGGGACCGGGGAGCTGTTTTTT; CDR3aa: CASSSRGTGELFF
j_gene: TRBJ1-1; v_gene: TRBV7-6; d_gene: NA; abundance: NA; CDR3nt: TGTGCCAGCACCTGGAAATTGGGCACTGAAGCTTTCTTT; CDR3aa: CASTWKLGTEAFF
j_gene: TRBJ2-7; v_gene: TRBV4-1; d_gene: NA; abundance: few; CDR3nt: TGCGCCAGCAGCCAAGATCACAGGGTAGAGCAGTACTTC; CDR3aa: CASSQDHRVEQYF
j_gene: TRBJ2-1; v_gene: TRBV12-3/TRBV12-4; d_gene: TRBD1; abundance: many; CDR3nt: TGTGCCAGCAGTTGGGGACAGGGATACAATGAGCAGTTCTTC; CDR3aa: CASSWGQGYNEQFF